This T cell receptor beta chain was documented in a study of shared clonotypes between healthy human individuals. Study outcomes and limitations: Only blood was sampled, and tissue TCR repertoires likely differ from blood ones. Generally, naive subsets (rather than memory subsets) showed larger estimated richness. It was observed that 5% to 6.5% of naive CD4 clonotypes were shared across several donors.

Sequencing used immunoSEQ multiplex PCR; TCRdb keeps in-frame clones, though not all of them. This sample has some 2.1 million clones; 93% occur once, and the top ten carry around 1.8%. The J segment lost 5 bases and the V segment lost 5 bases, leaving 9 bases of the junction unmatched. The CDR3 has 17 amino acids. CDR1 SGHVS and CDR2 FQNEAQ come from the germline V gene. Comment on this clone: Its antigen is undetermined.

The naive CD8 fraction comprised CD45RO-negative cells positively selected for CCR7 and excluded terminally differentiated effector memory CD45RA+ cells. This clonotype was sampled from a young man in good health. Some clones in this sample may be carry-over from other donors' samples. The sequencing input was naive CD8+ T cells from PBMCs. V usage is TRBV7-8 and J usage is TRBJ2-1; 13 nucleotides align to TRBD2. CDR3 amino acids: CASSPGLAGEDDNEQFF. In nucleotides, the CDR3 is TGTGCCAGCAGCCCCGGACTAGCGGGAGAGGACGACAATGAGCAGTTCTTC.